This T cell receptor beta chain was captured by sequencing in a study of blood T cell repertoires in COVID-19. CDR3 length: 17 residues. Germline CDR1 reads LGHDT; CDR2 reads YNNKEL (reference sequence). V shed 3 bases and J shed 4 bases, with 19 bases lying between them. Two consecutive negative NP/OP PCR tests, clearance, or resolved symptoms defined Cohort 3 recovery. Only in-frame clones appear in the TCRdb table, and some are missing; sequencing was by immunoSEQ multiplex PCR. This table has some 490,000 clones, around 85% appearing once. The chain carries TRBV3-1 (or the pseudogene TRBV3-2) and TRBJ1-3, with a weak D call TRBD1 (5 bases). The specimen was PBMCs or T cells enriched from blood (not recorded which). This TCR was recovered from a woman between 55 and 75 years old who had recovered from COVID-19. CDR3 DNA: TGTGCCAGCAGCCAGGCCAGTGGGGAGGGGTTCGGAAACACCATATATTTT. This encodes CASSQASGEGFGNTIYF.